Below, 18 T cell receptor beta chains from the same sample are listed, as sequenced in a study of beta chain features in type 1 diabetes. Every bit of the isolated RNA underwent reverse transcription, so sequencing read expressed TCRB transcripts. The data were produced by immunoSEQ multiplex PCR, yet TCRdb's version contains in-frame clones alone and is incomplete. Among 300,000 to 400,000 clones, roughly 8% were seen once, and the ten largest hold less than 0.5%. The sample was central memory CD4+ T cells from blood. All receptors derive from a woman between 18 and 29 years old in good health.

The gene calls are TRBV19 and TRBJ2-5; 11 nucleotides align to TRBD1. The CDR3 is 14 residues long. Germline CDR1 LNHDA, CDR2 SQIVND (reference sequence). V was pared by 6 bases and J by 7 bases, with 7 bases of the junction left unmatched. CDR3 nucleotides: TGTGCCAGTAGCCCCGGGACAGGGGGGGGGACCCAGTACTTC. Translation gives CASSPGTGGGTQYF.

This chain joins TRBV28 and TRBJ2-1; D possibly corresponds to TRBD2 (5 bases). CDR1 is MDHEN and CDR2 is SYDVKM in the germline V gene. The CDR3 length is 17 residues. V was clipped by 4 bases and J by 4 bases, with 20 bases between them. CDR3 amino acids: CASSSPWASNHYNEQFF. The CDR3 DNA sequence: TGTGCCAGCAGTTCCCCTTGGGCTAGCAACCATTACAATGAGCAGTTCTTC.

This clone was observed a handful of times. CDR3 nucleotide sequence: TGTGCCAGCAGCTACGGACTCGGGGATGAGCAGTTCTTC. As protein: CASSYGLGDEQFF. The chain employs TRBV7-9 and TRBJ2-1, with D possibly TRBD2 on 5 matching bases. Trimming removed 4 bases from V and 8 bases from J, with 12 bases in between. The CDR3 sequence is 13 residues long. The germline CDR1 and CDR2 sequences are SEHNR and FQNEAQ (reference sequence).

This clone was detected only a few times. The gene calls are TRBV11-2 and TRBJ2-1; 9 bases match TRBD2. Trimming at V came to 5 bases and at J to 8 bases, leaving 7 bases not matched to a gene. In germline, CDR1 is SGHAT, CDR2 FQNNGV. There are 14 residues in the CDR3. CDR3 sequence: CASSLRLAVDEQFF. The DNA of the CDR3 is TGTGCCAGCAGCCTCAGACTAGCGGTGGATGAGCAGTTCTTC.

About this clone itself: The sample contains more than one DNA sequence encoding this CDR3. J is TRBJ2-7 and V is TRBV5-1; TRBD2 aligns across 8 bases. V lost 1 base, J lost 7 bases, and 7 bases stayed unmatched. This CDR3 has 14 residues. Germline loops: CDR1 SGHRS, CDR2 YFSETQ. This CDR3 is CASSLTSGSQEQYF. CDR3 in DNA: TGCGCCAGCAGCTTGACCAGCGGGAGTCAAGAGCAGTACTTC.

This clone was observed at least ten times. The chain links TRBV28 to TRBJ1-2; D unresolved. Trimming stripped 5 bases from V and 3 bases from J, with 7 bases between. The CDR3 has 12 residues. Germline V CDR1 and CDR2: MDHEN, SYDVKM. In nucleotides, the CDR3 is TGTGCCAGCAGTACGTCTCACTATGGCTACACCTTC. Translated: CASSTSHYGYTF.

This clone was found many times. This chain joins TRBV13 and TRBJ2-1; maybe TRBD2 (6 bases). The CDR3 totals 12 residues. V was clipped by 2 bases and J by 10 bases, with 9 bases between them. Germline lookup yields CDR1 PRHDT and CDR2 FYEKMQ (reference sequence). The CDR3 is CASSLRAGEQFF. CDR3 DNA: TGTGCCAGCAGCTTACGGGCGGGAGAGCAGTTCTTC.

In this sample, this clone turned up many times. This chain connects TRBV11-1 to TRBJ1-1; D gene unclear. Germline-derived CDR1 and CDR2 are SGHAT and FQDESV (reference sequence). This CDR3 is built from 13 residues. Trimming stripped 0 bases from V and 5 bases from J, with 7 bases between. The CDR3 DNA reads as TGTGCCAGCAGCTTAGCGTCCCATACTGAAGCTTTCTTT. This translates into CASSLASHTEAFF.

This clone occurred a few times. The J gene is TRBJ2-2, the V gene TRBV19; 8 bases are a match to TRBD2. CDR3 length: 17 residues. V lost 6 bases and J lost 0; bases outside the gene matches: 9. Germline-derived CDR1 and CDR2 are LNHDA and SQIVND (reference sequence). The CDR3 DNA reads as TGTGCCAGTAGCAAGTCGGGACTAGGCGCGAACACCGGGGAGCTGTTTTTT. Amino acid sequence: CASSKSGLGANTGELFF.

This chain links TRBV21-1 with TRBJ1-2. TRBV21-1 is described as a pseudogene. The CDR3 extends over 15 amino acids. The CDR3 reads CASSTEEGPNYGYTF. CDR3 DNA: TGTGCCAGCAGCACTGAAGAGGGACCTAACTATGGCTACACCTTC.

This clone was detected only a few times. This CDR3 reads CASSLRDGTGFF. Here the CDR3 DNA reads TGTGCCAGCAGCTTACGGGACGGGACCGGATTCTTC. This chain links TRBV11-2 with TRBJ2-1; either TRBD1 or TRBD2 may supply D (5 bases each). The germline V gene encodes CDR1 SGHAT and CDR2 FQNNGV. This CDR3 is 12 amino acids long. V shed 2 bases and J shed 16 bases, with 15 bases lying between them.

The chain recombines TRBV5-6 with TRBJ2-5, with 7 bases fitting TRBD2. Trimming removed 4 bases from V and 5 bases from J; junction bases left unmatched: 5. This CDR3 contains 13 residues. Per germline, CDR1 SGHDT and CDR2 YYEEEE. CDR3 in DNA: TGTGCCAGCAGCGTAACTAGCGTGGAGACCCAGTACTTC. It specifies CASSVTSVETQYF.

This clone was counted between two and nine times. V and J are TRBV9 and TRBJ2-3, with 8 bases aligning to TRBD2. V trimming: 4 bases; J trimming: 7 bases; junction bases outside the gene matches: 14. Germline V gene lookup returns CDR1 SGDLS and CDR2 YYNGEE. The CDR3 sequence is 16 residues long. This CDR3 reads CASSYQAGVRWNTQYF. Here the CDR3 DNA reads TGTGCCAGCAGCTATCAAGCGGGAGTTCGTTGGAATACGCAGTATTTT.

The sample holds a few counts of this clone. The chain links TRBV5-1 to TRBJ2-2; D remains ambiguous. Germline lookup yields CDR1 SGHRS and CDR2 YFSETQ. This CDR3 region has 16 residues. Trimming removed 0 bases at V and 0 bases at J, with 9 bases between. The CDR3 region is CASSLGRSTNTGELFF. The CDR3 nucleotides read TGCGCCAGCAGCTTGGGTAGATCAACGAACACCGGGGAGCTGTTTTTT.

This clone appeared a few times. The chain uses TRBV2 and TRBJ2-5, with a possible D match to TRBD2 (5 bases). Germline V CDR1 and CDR2: SNHLY, FYNNEI. V dropped 7 bases and J dropped 7 bases, with 16 bases sitting between them. The CDR3 has 13 amino acids. The chain's CDR3 is CASKGELDGTQYF. CDR3 nucleotides: TGTGCCAGCAAGGGCGAACTAGACGGGACCCAGTACTTC.

CDR3 sequence: CASSPQTQTNYGYTF. As DNA, the CDR3 is TGTGCCAGCAGCCCCCAGACACAGACTAACTATGGCTACACCTTC. The chain couples TRBV7-2 to TRBJ1-2; no clear D gene. The CDR3 is 15 amino acids. Germline V lookup: CDR1 SGHTA, CDR2 FQGNSA. V shed 5 bases and J shed 0 bases, with 13 bases lying between them.

The genes are TRBV10-3 and TRBJ2-5, with 9 bases fitting TRBD1. The better agreement between TRBJ2-7 and the DNA end casts doubt on the J call. The germline gives CDR1 ENHRY, CDR2 SYGVKD. This CDR3 spans 13 amino acids. The CDR3 nucleotides are TGTGCCACCGCGGGACAGGGAAGGAACGAGCAGTACTTC. Translation: CATAGQGRNEQYF.

J is TRBJ2-7 and V is TRBV2; 7 bases map to TRBD1. CDR3 size: 16 residues. Germline CDR1 SNHLY, CDR2 FYNNEI. Losses at the gene ends were 0 bases for V and 2 bases for J; bases not matched to a gene: 7. CDR3 in DNA: TGTGCCAGCAGTGAAGCGGCGCAGGGGGTACCCTACGAGCAGTACTTC. Translation: CASSEAAQGVPYEQYF. The whole variable domain, remainder taken from reference TRBV2 and TRBJ2-7, is EPEVTQTPSHQVTQMGQEVILRCVPISNHLYFYWYRQILGQKVEFLVSFYNNEISEKSEIFDDQFSVERPDGSNFTLKIRSTKLEDSAMYFCASSEAAQGVPYEQYFGPGTRLTVT.